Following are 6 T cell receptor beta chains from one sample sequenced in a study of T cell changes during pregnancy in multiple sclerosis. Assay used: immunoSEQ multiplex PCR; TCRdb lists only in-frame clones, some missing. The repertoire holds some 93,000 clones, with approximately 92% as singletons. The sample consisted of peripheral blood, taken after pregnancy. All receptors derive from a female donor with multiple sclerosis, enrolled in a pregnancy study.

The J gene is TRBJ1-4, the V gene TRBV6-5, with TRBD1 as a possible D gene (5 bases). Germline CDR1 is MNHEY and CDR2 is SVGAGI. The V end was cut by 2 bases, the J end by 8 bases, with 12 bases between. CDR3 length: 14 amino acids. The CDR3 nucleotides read TGTGCCAGCAGTTACGGGGGGGTTAGCGAAAAACTGTTTTTT. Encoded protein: CASSYGGVSEKLFF.

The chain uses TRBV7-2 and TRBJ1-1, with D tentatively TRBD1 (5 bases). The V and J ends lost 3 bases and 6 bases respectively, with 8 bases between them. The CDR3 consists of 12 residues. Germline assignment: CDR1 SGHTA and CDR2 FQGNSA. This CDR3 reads CASSFQGSEAFF. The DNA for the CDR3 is TGTGCCAGCAGCTTCCAGGGTTCTGAAGCTTTCTTT.

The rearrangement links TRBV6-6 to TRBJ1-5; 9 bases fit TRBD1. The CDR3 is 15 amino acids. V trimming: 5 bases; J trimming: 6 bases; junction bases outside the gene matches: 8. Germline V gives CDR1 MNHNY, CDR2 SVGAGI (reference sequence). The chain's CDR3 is CASSETGGVSQPQHF. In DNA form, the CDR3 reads TGTGCCAGCAGTGAGACAGGGGGAGTGAGTCAGCCCCAGCATTTT.

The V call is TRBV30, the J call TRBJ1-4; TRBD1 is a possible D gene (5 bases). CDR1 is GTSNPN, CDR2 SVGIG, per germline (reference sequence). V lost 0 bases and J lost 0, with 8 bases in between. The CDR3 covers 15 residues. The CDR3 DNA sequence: TGTGCCTGGAGTGTCGGGGGGACAACTAATGAAAAACTGTTTTTT. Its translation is CAWSVGGTTNEKLFF.

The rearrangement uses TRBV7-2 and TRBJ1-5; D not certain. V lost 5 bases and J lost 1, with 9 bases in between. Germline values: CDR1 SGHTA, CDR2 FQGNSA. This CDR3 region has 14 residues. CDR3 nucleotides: TGTGCCAGCAGCCAACCAGGCAGCAATCAGCCCCAGCATTTT. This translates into CASSQPGSNQPQHF. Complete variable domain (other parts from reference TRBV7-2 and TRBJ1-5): GAGVSQSPSNKVTEKGKDVELRCDPISGHTALYWYRQSLGQGLEFLIYFQGNSAPDKSGLPSDRFSAERTGGSVSTLTIQRTQQEDSAVYLCASSQPGSNQPQHFGDGTRLSIL.

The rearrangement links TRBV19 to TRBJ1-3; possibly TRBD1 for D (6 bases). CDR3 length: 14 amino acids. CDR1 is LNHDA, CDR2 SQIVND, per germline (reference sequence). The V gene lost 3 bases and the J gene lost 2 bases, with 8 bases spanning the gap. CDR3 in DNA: TGTGCCAGTAGTATCGACAGGACTGGAAACACCATATATTTT. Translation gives CASSIDRTGNTIYF.